This entry is about one T cell receptor beta chain. Antigen unknown. The Oncomine TCR Beta short-read assay generated sequence data from the DNA of cultured CD4+ T cells. TCRdb ran MiXCR on the PCR reads and lists one entry per CDR3 protein. Here the sample spans roughly 16,000 distinct CDR3 sequences, about 63% being singletons. These data originate in a study of vaccination and CD4 T cells after COVID-19. Treatment meaning: roughly ten-day PBMC culture with coronavirus spike peptide pools or control peptides (ViraFEST assay). The source of this sequence is a human donor who had recovered from COVID-19. The sample consisted of CD4+ T cells from blood, cultured in vitro.

This CDR3 reads CASSFLASGRNEQYF. The DNA for the CDR3 is TGTGCCAGCAGTTTTTTGGCTAGCGGGAGGAACGAGCAGTACTTC. This chain connects TRBV28 to TRBJ2-7; 11 bases match TRBD2. From germline, CDR1 is MDHEN and CDR2 SYDVKM. The CDR3 contains 15 residues. After removal of 3 bases from V and 5 bases from J, the junction contained 6 bases not matched to a gene.